This T cell receptor (beta chain) was identified during a study of cytomegalovirus exposure and HLA in healthy donors. Study-level results: The study recorded 150 to 200 TCR beta chains that were cytomegalovirus-associated.

As regards this clone: Antigen unknown.

Assay: immunoSEQ multiplex PCR; the TCRdb copy retains only in-frame clones and omits some. This sample has approximately 280,000 clones, with about 86% found just once. The CDR3 consists of 13 residues. Germline lookup yields CDR1 SGHRS and CDR2 YFSETQ. V shed 3 bases and J shed 6 bases, with 12 bases lying between them. The sample was PBMCs. V gene TRBV5-1 combines with J gene TRBJ1-2, with D perhaps TRBD1 (5 bases). The sequence was obtained from a woman in her late teens or twenties in good health and CMV-seronegative. The DNA for the CDR3 is TGCGCCAGCAGCTGGGCGAGCAGGGATGGCTACACCTTC. This translates into CASSWASRDGYTF.